This TCR beta chain was profiled in a study of blood T cells in healthy people across ages. The ends lost 2 bases at V and 1 base at J; junction bases unmatched: 7. The CDR3 contains 15 residues. Per the germline V gene, CDR1 is DFQATT and CDR2 is SNEGSKA (reference sequence). A second PCR, run for 7 to 11 cycles, used a sample-barcoded 5' primer plus a J-beta primer mix. TCRdb called the 5' RACE reads again in MiXCR, with one record for every CDR3 protein. The table has approximately 800,000 distinct CDR3 sequences, 30% to 45% seen once; the top ten hold roughly 13%. The J gene is TRBJ2-5, the V gene TRBV20-1; 7 bases are shared with TRBD2. The source material was blood. The sequence came from a man between 18 and 35 years old in good health. CDR3 DNA: TGCAGTGCTAGAAGACCGGGACTATCCCAAGAGACCCAGTACTTC. It specifies CSARRPGLSQETQYF.